The rows below give T cell receptor beta chains drawn from one sample of a study of identifying expanded T cells in peripheral blood. The repertoire was sequenced with immunoSEQ multiplex PCR; TCRdb's copy has only in-frame clones and lacks some. In the table there are fewer than 60,000 clones, around 82% of which are singletons. The sample taken for sequencing was blood. These receptor sequences come from a person aged 18 to 75 in good health. CDR3s include the opening cysteine and the closing phenylalanine or tryptophan. D genes are given only for firm matches. A row's size may be missing; if present it is once, few, many or a size class.

d_gene: -; j_gene: TRBJ2-2; abundance: -; v_gene: TRBV4-1; CDR3aa: CASSQALPGSQLITGELFF; CDR3nt: TGCGCCAGCAGCCAGGCTTTACCGGGATCCCAATTAATAACCGGGGAGCTGTTTTTT
d_gene: -; j_gene: TRBJ1-2; abundance: -; v_gene: TRBV6-5; CDR3aa: CASSYSPGQPVYTF; CDR3nt: TGTGCCAGCAGTTACTCCCCCGGACAGCCTGTATACACCTTC
d_gene: TRBD2; j_gene: TRBJ2-1; abundance: -; v_gene: TRBV7-6; CDR3aa: CASSSFGGRGTNEQFF; CDR3nt: TGTGCCAGCAGCTCCTTCGGGGGGAGAGGTACGAATGAGCAGTTCTTC
d_gene: -; j_gene: TRBJ1-1; abundance: once; v_gene: TRBV15; CDR3aa: CATSSGSGMRSNTEAFF; CDR3nt: TGTGCCACCAGCAGTGGTTCAGGGATGCGATCGAACACTGAAGCTTTCTTT
d_gene: TRBD2; j_gene: TRBJ2-1; abundance: -; v_gene: TRBV19; CDR3aa: CASSIGLAGPYNEQFF; CDR3nt: TGTGCCAGTAGTATTGGGCTAGCGGGGCCCTACAATGAGCAGTTCTTC
d_gene: TRBD2; j_gene: TRBJ2-2; abundance: -; v_gene: TRBV7-3; CDR3aa: CASSLYDSGGNTGELFF; CDR3nt: TGTGCCAGCAGCTTATATGATAGCGGGGGGAACACCGGGGAGCTGTTTTTT
d_gene: -; j_gene: TRBJ2-2; abundance: -; v_gene: TRBV28; CDR3aa: CASSFYGNPGELFF; CDR3nt: TGTGCCAGCAGTTTTTATGGGAACCCCGGGGAGCTGTTTTTT
d_gene: TRBD2; j_gene: TRBJ2-1; abundance: -; v_gene: TRBV19; CDR3aa: CASSITTSGRGSYNEQFF; CDR3nt: TGTGCCAGTAGTATTACCACTAGCGGGAGGGGATCCTACAATGAGCAGTTCTTC
d_gene: TRBD2; j_gene: TRBJ2-4; abundance: few; v_gene: TRBV30; CDR3aa: CAWSVSIAGGVKNIQYF; CDR3nt: TGTGCCTGGAGTGTATCAATTGCGGGGGGAGTAAAAAACATTCAGTACTTC
d_gene: TRBD1; j_gene: TRBJ2-5; abundance: -; v_gene: TRBV29-1; CDR3aa: CSVAAKSSGGLRQETQYF; CDR3nt: TGCAGCGTTGCCGCAAAGTCATCAGGGGGCCTGAGGCAAGAGACCCAGTACTTC
d_gene: -; j_gene: TRBJ2-2; abundance: -; v_gene: TRBV7-9; CDR3aa: CASSLKRTWGNTGELFF; CDR3nt: TGTGCCAGCAGCTTGAAAAGGACCTGGGGGAACACCGGGGAGCTGTTTTTT
d_gene: -; j_gene: TRBJ1-2; abundance: few; v_gene: TRBV6-6; CDR3aa: CASRRGDVYGYTF; CDR3nt: TGTGCCAGCAGACGGGGCGACGTCTATGGCTACACCTTC
d_gene: -; j_gene: TRBJ1-1; abundance: -; v_gene: TRBV6-1; CDR3aa: CASSVQGRNTEAFF; CDR3nt: TGTGCCAGCAGTGTTCAGGGAAGGAACACTGAAGCTTTCTTT
d_gene: -; j_gene: TRBJ2-4; abundance: -; v_gene: TRBV7-2; CDR3aa: CASSLVPRGDIQYF; CDR3nt: TGTGCCAGCAGCTTAGTCCCCAGGGGTGACATTCAGTACTTC
d_gene: TRBD1; j_gene: TRBJ2-2; abundance: -; v_gene: TRBV7-3; CDR3aa: CASSVDRGTGELFF; CDR3nt: TGTGCCAGCAGCGTCGACAGGGGCACCGGGGAGCTGTTTTTT
d_gene: -; j_gene: TRBJ2-3; abundance: -; v_gene: TRBV5-8; CDR3aa: CASGSVGQLSTDTQYF; CDR3nt: TGTGCCAGCGGATCCGTGGGGCAGTTGAGCACAGATACGCAGTATTTT
d_gene: -; j_gene: TRBJ2-7; abundance: -; v_gene: TRBV7-8; CDR3aa: CASSLAAGSSYEQYF; CDR3nt: TGTGCCAGCAGCTTAGCCGCGGGGAGCTCCTACGAGCAGTACTTC
d_gene: TRBD2; j_gene: TRBJ2-7; abundance: -; v_gene: TRBV9; CDR3aa: CASSESGSPYEQYF; CDR3nt: TGTGCCAGCAGCGAGAGCGGGAGCCCCTACGAGCAGTACTTC
d_gene: TRBD1; j_gene: TRBJ1-4; abundance: -; v_gene: TRBV7-9; CDR3aa: CASSLAIKQGAEKLFF; CDR3nt: TGTGCCAGCAGCTTAGCTATAAAACAGGGGGCTGAAAAACTGTTTTTT
d_gene: -; j_gene: TRBJ2-1; abundance: -; v_gene: TRBV6-5; CDR3aa: CASSYSRGSTRNEQFF; CDR3nt: TGTGCCAGCAGTTACTCTAGGGGGTCAACACGCAATGAGCAGTTCTTC
d_gene: -; j_gene: TRBJ1-1; abundance: few; v_gene: TRBV30; CDR3aa: CAGVGPRTLNTEAFF; CDR3nt: TGTGCCGGGGTGGGACCGAGAACCCTGAACACTGAAGCTTTCTTT
d_gene: -; j_gene: TRBJ2-5; abundance: -; v_gene: TRBV6-5; CDR3aa: CASSYFPGQETQYF; CDR3nt: TGTGCCAGCAGTTACTTCCCGGGGCAAGAGACCCAGTACTTC
d_gene: -; j_gene: TRBJ1-1; abundance: -; v_gene: TRBV2; CDR3aa: CASSVTKGKEAFF; CDR3nt: TGTGCCAGCAGTGTTACTAAAGGAAAAGAAGCTTTCTTT